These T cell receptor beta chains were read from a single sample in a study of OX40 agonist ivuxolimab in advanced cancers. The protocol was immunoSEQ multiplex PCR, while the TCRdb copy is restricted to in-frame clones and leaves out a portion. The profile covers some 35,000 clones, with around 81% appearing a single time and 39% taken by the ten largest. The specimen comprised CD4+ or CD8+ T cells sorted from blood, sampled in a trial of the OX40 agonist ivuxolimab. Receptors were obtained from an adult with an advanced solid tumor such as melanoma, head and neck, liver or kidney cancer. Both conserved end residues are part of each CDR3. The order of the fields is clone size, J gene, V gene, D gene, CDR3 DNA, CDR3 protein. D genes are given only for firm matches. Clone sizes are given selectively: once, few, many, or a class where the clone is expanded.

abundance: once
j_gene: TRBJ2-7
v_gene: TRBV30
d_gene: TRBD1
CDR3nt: TGTGCCTGGAGTGTGCGGGACAGGGGAGGGGAGCAGTACTTC
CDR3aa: CAWSVRDRGGEQYF

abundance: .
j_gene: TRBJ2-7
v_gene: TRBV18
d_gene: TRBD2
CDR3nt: TGTGCCAGCTCACAGGGACTAGCGGACGAGCAGTACTTC
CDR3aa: CASSQGLADEQYF

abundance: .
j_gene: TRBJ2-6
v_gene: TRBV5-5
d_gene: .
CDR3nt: TGTGCCAGCAGCTTACCAACAAGCTCTGGGGCCAACGTCCTGACTTTC
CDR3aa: CASSLPTSSGANVLTF

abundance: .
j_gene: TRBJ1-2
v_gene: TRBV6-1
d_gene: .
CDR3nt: TGTGCCAGTTTGAACGGATATGGCTACACCTTC
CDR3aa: CASLNGYGYTF

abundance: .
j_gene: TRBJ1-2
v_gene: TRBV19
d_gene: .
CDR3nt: TGTGCCAGTAGTATAGACCAATTGGACTATGGCTACACCTTC
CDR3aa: CASSIDQLDYGYTF

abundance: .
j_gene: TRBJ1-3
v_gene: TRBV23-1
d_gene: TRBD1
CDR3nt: TGCGCCAGCAGTGGAACGGGACAGCCCTCTGGAAACACCATATATTTT
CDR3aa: CASSGTGQPSGNTIYF

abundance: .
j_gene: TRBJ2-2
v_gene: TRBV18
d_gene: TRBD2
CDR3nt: TGTGCCAGCTCACCTCTGGAACTAGCGGGATACACCGGGGAGCTGTTTTTT
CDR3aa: CASSPLELAGYTGELFF

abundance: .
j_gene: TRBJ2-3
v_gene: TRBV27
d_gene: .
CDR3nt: TGTGCCAGCAGTGGAAACGTTGGGTTCACAGATACGCAGTATTTT
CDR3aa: CASSGNVGFTDTQYF

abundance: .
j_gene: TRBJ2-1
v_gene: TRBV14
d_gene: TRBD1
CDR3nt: TGTGCCAGCAGCCACTGGGACAGGGGAAGCGACAATGAGCAGTTCTTC
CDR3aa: CASSHWDRGSDNEQFF

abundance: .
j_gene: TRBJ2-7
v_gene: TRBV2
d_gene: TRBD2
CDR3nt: TGTGCCAGCAGTGTAGGTAGCGGGGAAGTCGAGCAGTACTTC
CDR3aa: CASSVGSGEVEQYF

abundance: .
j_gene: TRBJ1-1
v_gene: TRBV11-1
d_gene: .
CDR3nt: TGTGCCAGCAGCCGACAGGCGACGGCCACTGAAGCTTTCTTT
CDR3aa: CASSRQATATEAFF

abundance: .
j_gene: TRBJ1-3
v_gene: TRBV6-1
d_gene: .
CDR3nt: TGTGCCAGCAGTGATACCCCGACGGGAGGAAACACCATATATTTT
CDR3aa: CASSDTPTGGNTIYF

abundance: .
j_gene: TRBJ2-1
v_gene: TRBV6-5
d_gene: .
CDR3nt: TGTGCCAGCCGGACAGTGCCCTACAATGAGCAGTTCTTC
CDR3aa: CASRTVPYNEQFF

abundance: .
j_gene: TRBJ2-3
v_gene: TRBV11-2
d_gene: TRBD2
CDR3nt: TGTGCCAGCAGCGACGGGACTAGCGGGACTCTTATAGATACGCAGTATTTT
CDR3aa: CASSDGTSGTLIDTQYF

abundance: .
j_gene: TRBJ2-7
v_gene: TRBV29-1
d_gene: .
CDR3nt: TGCAGCGTTGAAGATGCGCGGGAGCAGTACTTC
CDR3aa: CSVEDAREQYF

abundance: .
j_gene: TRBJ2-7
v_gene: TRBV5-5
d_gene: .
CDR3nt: TGTGCCAGCAGCTTACAAATGGGTAACGAGCAGTACTTC
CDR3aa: CASSLQMGNEQYF